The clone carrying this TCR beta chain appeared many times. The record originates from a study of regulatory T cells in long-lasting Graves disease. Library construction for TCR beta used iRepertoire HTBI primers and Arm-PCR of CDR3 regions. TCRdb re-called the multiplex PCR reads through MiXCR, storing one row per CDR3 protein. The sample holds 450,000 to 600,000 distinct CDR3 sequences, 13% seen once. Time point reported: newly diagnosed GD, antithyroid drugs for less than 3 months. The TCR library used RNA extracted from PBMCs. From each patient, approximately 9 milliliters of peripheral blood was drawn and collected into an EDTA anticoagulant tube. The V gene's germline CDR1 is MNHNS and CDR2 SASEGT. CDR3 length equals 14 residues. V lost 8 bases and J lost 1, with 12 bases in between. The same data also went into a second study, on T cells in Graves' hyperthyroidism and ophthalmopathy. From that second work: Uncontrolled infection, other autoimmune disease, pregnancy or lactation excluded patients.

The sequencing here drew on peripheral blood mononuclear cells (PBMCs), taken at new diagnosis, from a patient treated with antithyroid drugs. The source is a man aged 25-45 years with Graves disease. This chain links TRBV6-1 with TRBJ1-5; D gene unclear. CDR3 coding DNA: TGTGCCAGCCGGAAGCTAGAAAGCAATCAGCCCCAGCATTTT. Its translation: CASRKLESNQPQHF.